The 5 T cell receptor beta chains reported below all come from one sample, sequenced in a study of T cell repertoires in cytomegalovirus infection. MiXCR, applied by TCRdb to the reads, yields one record per CDR3 protein. The sample lists 100,000 or so distinct CDR3 sequences; approximately 30% were seen once. Their antigens remain unidentified. Material: CD8+ T cells from cultured PBMCs, obtained from culture after CMV antigen stimulation. These TCRs come from a human donor in good health (CMV status not recorded). Some clones in this sample may be carry-over from other donors' samples.

This clonotype was counted only a few times. The V and J genes are TRBV2 and TRBJ2-1; no definite D call. V lost 4 bases and J 0 bases, leaving 7 bases between the germline ends. Germline loops: CDR1 SNHLY, CDR2 FYNNEI. This CDR3 has 14 amino acids. The CDR3 is CASSGTLSYNEQFF. Here the CDR3 DNA reads TGTGCCAGCAGTGGGACCCTCTCCTACAATGAGCAGTTCTTC. Drawing the rest from reference TRBV2 and TRBJ2-1, the complete variable domain is EPEVTQTPSHQVTQMGQEVILRCVPISNHLYFYWYRQILGQKVEFLVSFYNNEISEKSEIFDDQFSVERPDGSNFTLKIRSTKLEDSAMYFCASSGTLSYNEQFFGPGTRLTVL.

This clonotype has a handful of counts. V and J are TRBV24-1 and TRBJ2-3; 10 bases fit TRBD2. CDR1 and CDR2 from the germline V gene are KGHDR and SFDVKD. CDR3 size: 15 residues. Germline trimming cut 1 base from V and 5 bases from J; bases unmatched to any gene: 2. The CDR3 DNA sequence: TGTGCCACCAGTGATTTACGGACTAGCGGAGATACGCAGTATTTT. Amino acid sequence: CATSDLRTSGDTQYF.

This clonotype was detected many times. V gene TRBV6-6 combines with J gene TRBJ1-1; D perhaps matches TRBD1 (5 bases). CDR1 is MNHNY and CDR2 is SVGAGI in the germline V gene (reference sequence). The CDR3 is made up of 15 amino acids. V was clipped by 0 bases and J by 1 base, with 9 bases between them. CDR3 nucleotide sequence: TGTGCCAGCAGTTACTCCGGGGCAAAGAACACTGAAGCTTTCTTT. It encodes CASSYSGAKNTEAFF.

Ten or more counts support this clonotype. V gene TRBV6-5 combines with J gene TRBJ1-2; D perhaps matches TRBD1 (6 bases). This CDR3 region has 15 residues. Deletions cut 0 bases from V and 7 bases from J, with 15 bases between. In germline, CDR1 is MNHEY, CDR2 SVGAGI. The CDR3 reads CASSYSSSGTIGYTF. CDR3 in DNA: TGTGCCAGCAGTTACTCTTCGTCGGGGACAATTGGCTACACCTTC.

This clonotype was detected ten times or more. The chain links TRBV6-4 to TRBJ2-1; D might be TRBD2 (6 bases). Trimming cost V 3 bases and J 3 bases, with 12 bases left between them. This CDR3 comprises 15 residues. CDR1 and CDR2 from the germline V gene are MRHNA and SNTAGT. The CDR3 nucleotides read TGTGCCAGCAGTGAGATTGGCGGGAACTACAATGAGCAGTTCTTC. Protein product: CASSEIGGNYNEQFF.